A single T cell receptor beta chain is shown here with its context. The target antigen is unknown. The data were taken from a study of memory CD4+ T cells and cytomegalovirus serostatus. Profiling relied on immunoSEQ multiplex PCR, and the TCRdb table lists in-frame clones only, not all of them. The sample lists about 61,000 clones, around three quarters occurring once. Study-level findings and limits: Repertoires predicted CMV serostatus with median bootstrapped AUC of around 0.95. CD4+ memory repertoires contained about 40% of the roughly 160 reported CMV TCRbeta sequences.

Per germline, CDR1 SGHAT and CDR2 FQNNGV. This CDR3 contains 15 residues. The V end was cut by 4 bases, the J end by 7 bases, with 19 bases between. Single viable CD3+CD4+CD8-CD45RO+ cells were sorted as the memory CD4+ T cells. CMV serostatus came from serum IgG against pp150, pp28, p38, p52. The sample was memory CD4+ T cells from blood. This TCR derives from an adult in good health and CMV-seronegative. Some clones in this sample may be carry-over from other donors' samples. The V gene is TRBV11-2, the J gene TRBJ1-2; no reliable D call. The DNA for the CDR3 is TGTGCCAGCAGCTCCCCAACCTCCGGGTTGGGTGGCTACACCTTC. This gives the protein CASSSPTSGLGGYTF.